This T cell receptor beta chain was identified in a study of identical twins. Study outcomes and limitations: Those out-of-frame alpha sequences shared by twins showed an excess of low generation probability.

As concerns this clonotype: The antigen is not known.

A template switching step contributed a universal primer site, while unique molecular identifiers were present in the cDNA. MiXCR, applied by TCRdb to the 5' RACE reads, yields one record per CDR3 protein. The table includes around 490,000 distinct CDR3 sequences, more than 13% detected once. This sample was also put to use in a study of yellow fever vaccine responses in identical twins.

Material for sequencing was CD4+ T cells sorted from blood. The TCR originated in a woman younger than 35 in good health.

This chain's CDR3 is CAWSPGLAGLDEQFF. In nucleotides, the CDR3 is TGTGCCTGGAGCCCGGGACTAGCGGGACTCGATGAGCAGTTCTTC. The rearrangement links TRBV30 to TRBJ2-1, with TRBD2 matching over 13 bases. After removal of 3 bases from V and 8 bases from J, the junction contained 7 bases not matched to a gene. CDR1 GTSNPN and CDR2 SVGIG come from the germline V gene (reference sequence). The CDR3 spans 15 residues.